This T cell receptor beta chain emerged from a study of T cells in tumors after PD-1 blockade. The wider study: No patient had prior checkpoint blockade, systemic immunosuppression, or radiotherapy within 4 weeks.

The CDR3 extends over 16 amino acids. Germline CDR1 and CDR2: MGHRA and YSYEKL. Trimming at V came to 2 bases and at J to 4 bases, leaving 8 bases not matched to a gene. Assay: immunoSEQ multiplex PCR; the TCRdb copy retains only in-frame clones and omits some. The table records over 60,000 clones, approximately 79% of them present only once. Only one count was recorded for this clone. Sample: PBMCs, taken after anti-PD-1 treatment. The TCR originated in a human donor with basal cell carcinoma. The rearrangement links TRBV4-1 to TRBJ1-2, with 9 bases identical to TRBD1. CDR3 bases: TGCGCCAGCAGCCAAAGAGTCGAGACAGGGGGCTATGGCTACACCTTC. Protein product: CASSQRVETGGYGYTF.